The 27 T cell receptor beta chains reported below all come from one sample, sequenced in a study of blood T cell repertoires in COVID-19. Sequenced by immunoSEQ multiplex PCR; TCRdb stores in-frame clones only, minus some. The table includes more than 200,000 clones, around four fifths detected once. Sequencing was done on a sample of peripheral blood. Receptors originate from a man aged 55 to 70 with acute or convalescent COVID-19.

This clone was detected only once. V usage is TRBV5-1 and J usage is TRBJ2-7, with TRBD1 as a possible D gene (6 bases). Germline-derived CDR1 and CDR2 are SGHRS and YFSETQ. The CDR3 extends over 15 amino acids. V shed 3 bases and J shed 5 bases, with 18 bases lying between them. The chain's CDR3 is CASSSNRVGADEQYF. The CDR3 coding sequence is TGCGCCAGCAGCTCTAACAGGGTTGGGGCGGACGAGCAGTACTTC.

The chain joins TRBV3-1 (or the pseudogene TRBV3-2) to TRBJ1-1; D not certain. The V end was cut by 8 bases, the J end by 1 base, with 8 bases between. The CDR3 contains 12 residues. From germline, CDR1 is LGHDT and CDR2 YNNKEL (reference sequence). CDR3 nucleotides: TGTGCCAGCGGCGTAGCGAACACTGAAGCTTTCTTT. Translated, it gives CASGVANTEAFF.

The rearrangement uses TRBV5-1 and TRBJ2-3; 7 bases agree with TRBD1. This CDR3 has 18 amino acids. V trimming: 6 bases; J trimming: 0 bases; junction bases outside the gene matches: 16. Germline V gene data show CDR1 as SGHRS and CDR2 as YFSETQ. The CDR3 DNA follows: TGCGCCAGCACCGACGTTAACTACAGGGGCCCCAGCACAGATACGCAGTATTTT. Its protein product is CASTDVNYRGPSTDTQYF.

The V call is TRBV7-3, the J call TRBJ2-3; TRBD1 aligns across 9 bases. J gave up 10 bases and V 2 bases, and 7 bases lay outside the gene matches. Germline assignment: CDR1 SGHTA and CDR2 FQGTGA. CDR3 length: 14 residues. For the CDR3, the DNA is TGTGCCAGCAGCTTACCAGACTGGACAGGGGCGCAGTATTTT. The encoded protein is CASSLPDWTGAQYF.

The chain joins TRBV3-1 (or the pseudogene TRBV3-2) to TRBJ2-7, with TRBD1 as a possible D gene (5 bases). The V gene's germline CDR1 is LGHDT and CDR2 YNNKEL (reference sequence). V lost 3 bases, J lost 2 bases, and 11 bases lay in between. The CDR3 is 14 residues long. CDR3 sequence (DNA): TGTGCCAGCAGCCACAACCTAGGGGCCTACGAGCAGTACTTC. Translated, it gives CASSHNLGAYEQYF.

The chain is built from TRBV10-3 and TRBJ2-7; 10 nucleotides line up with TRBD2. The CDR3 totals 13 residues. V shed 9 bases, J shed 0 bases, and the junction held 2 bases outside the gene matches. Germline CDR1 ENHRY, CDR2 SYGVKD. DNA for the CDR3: TGTGCCATTACTAGCGGGGACTCCTACGAGCAGTACTTC. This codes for CAITSGDSYEQYF.

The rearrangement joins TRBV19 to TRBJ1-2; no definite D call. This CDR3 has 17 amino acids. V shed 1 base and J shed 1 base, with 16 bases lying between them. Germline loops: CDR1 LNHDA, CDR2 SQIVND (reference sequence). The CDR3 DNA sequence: TGTGCCAGTAGTATAGGGCGCGGAAGGAGGATTAACTATGGCTACACCTTC. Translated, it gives CASSIGRGRRINYGYTF.

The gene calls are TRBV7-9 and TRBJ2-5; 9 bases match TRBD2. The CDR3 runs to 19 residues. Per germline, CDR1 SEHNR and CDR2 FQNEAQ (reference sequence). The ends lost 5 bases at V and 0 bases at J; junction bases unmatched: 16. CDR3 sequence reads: CASSLLGLAQSLYQETQYF. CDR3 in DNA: TGTGCCAGCAGCCTACTCGGACTAGCGCAATCTTTGTACCAAGAGACCCAGTACTTC.

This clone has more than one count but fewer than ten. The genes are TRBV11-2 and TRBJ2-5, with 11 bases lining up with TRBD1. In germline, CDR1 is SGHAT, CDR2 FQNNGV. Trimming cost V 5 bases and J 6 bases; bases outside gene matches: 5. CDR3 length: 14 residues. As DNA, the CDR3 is TGTGCCAGCAGCCCTGGGACAGGGGGGAAGACCCAGTACTTC. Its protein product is CASSPGTGGKTQYF.

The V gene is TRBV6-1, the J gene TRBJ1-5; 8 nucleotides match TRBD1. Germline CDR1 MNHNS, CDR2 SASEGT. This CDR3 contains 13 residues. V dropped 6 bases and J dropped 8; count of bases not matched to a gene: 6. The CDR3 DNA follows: TGTGCCAGCAGAAAACAGGGGGACGAGCCCCAGCATTTT. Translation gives CASRKQGDEPQHF.

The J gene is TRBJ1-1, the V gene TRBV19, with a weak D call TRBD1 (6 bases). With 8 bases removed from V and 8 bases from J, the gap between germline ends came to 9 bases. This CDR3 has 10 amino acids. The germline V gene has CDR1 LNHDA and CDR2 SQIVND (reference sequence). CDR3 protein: CASAGTEAFF. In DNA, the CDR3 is TGTGCCAGTGCCGGGACAGAAGCTTTCTTT.

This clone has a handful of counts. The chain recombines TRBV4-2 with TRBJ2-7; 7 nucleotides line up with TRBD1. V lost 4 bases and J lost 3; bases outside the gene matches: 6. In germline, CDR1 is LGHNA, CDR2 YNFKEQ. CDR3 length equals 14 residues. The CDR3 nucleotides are TGTGCCAGCAGCCCAGCCGGGACAGACTACGAGCAGTACTTC. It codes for CASSPAGTDYEQYF.

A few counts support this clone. The CDR3 protein is CASSLVSGGTEAFF. The DNA of the CDR3 is TGTGCCAGCAGCTTAGTGTCAGGGGGCACTGAAGCTTTCTTT. The V gene is TRBV11-2, the J gene TRBJ1-1, with 7 nucleotides matching TRBD1. Germline V gives CDR1 SGHAT, CDR2 FQNNGV. CDR3 length: 14 amino acids. Trimming took 1 base from V and 4 from J; bases not matched to a gene: 3.

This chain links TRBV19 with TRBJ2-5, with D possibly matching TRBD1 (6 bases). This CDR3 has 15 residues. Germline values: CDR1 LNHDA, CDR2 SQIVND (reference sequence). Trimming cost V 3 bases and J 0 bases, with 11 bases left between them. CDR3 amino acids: CASSIGTLYQETQYF. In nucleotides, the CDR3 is TGTGCCAGTAGTATCGGGACACTGTACCAAGAGACCCAGTACTTC.

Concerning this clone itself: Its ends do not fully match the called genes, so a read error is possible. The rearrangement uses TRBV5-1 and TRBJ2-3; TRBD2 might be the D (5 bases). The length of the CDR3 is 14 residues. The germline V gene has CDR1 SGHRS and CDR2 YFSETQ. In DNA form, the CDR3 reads TGCACCAGCACCCGGGAACCAAGCACAGATACGCAGTATTTT. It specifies CTSTREPSTDTQYF.

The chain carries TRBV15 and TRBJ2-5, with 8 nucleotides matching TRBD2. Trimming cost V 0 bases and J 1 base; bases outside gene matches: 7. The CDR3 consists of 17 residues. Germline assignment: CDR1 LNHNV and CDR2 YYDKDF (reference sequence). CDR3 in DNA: TGTGCCACCAGCAGAGATAGATATAGCGGGATCCAAGAGACCCAGTACTTC. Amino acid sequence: CATSRDRYSGIQETQYF.

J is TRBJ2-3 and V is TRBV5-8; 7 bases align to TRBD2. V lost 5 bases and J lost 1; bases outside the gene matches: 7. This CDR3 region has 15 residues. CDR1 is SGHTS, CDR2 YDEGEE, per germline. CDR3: CASRPTSRRTDTQYF. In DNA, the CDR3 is TGTGCCAGCAGGCCGACTAGCCGACGCACAGATACGCAGTATTTT.

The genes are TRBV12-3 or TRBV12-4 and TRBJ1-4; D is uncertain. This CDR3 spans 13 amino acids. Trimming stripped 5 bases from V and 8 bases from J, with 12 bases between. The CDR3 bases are TGTGCCAGCAGTCGGAGGGAAAGGGAAAAACTGTTTTTT. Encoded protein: CASSRREREKLFF.

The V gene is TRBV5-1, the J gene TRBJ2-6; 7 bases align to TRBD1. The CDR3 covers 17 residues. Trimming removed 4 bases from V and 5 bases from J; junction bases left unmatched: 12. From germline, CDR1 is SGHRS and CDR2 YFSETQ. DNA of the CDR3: TGCGCCAGCAGCCATGGACAGGCCACGGGGCGGGCCAACGTCCTGACTTTC. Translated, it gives CASSHGQATGRANVLTF.

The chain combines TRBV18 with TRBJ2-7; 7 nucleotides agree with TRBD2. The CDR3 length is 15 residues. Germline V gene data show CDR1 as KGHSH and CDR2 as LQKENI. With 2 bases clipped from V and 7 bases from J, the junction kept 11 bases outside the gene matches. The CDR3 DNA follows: TGTGCCAGCTCACCAAATTCGGGAGGTATGGGTGAGCAGTACTTC. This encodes CASSPNSGGMGEQYF.

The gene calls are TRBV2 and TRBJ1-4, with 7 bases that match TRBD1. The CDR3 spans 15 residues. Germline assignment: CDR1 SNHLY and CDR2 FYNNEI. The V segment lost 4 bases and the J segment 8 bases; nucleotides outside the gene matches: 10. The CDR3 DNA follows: TGTGCCAGCAGTGCGACGGGACAGAGGGTAGAAAAACTGTTTTTT. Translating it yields CASSATGQRVEKLFF.

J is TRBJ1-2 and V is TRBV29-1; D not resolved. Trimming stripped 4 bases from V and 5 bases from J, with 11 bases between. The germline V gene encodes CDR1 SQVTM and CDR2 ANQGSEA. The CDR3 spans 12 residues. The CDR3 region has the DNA TGCAGCGTTGGGGAGACGGGGTATGGCTACACCTTC. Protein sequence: CSVGETGYGYTF.

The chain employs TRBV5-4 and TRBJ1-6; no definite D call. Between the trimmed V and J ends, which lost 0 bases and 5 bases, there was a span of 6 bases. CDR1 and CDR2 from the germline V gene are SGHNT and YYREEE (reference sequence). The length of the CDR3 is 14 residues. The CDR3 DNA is TGTGCCAGCAGCTTGGCAGGAAATAATTCACCCCTCCACTTT. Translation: CASSLAGNNSPLHF.

Here the CDR3 reads CASMGQFSYEQYF. CDR3 sequence (DNA): TGTGCCAGCATGGGACAGTTCTCCTACGAGCAGTACTTC. This chain uses TRBV2 with TRBJ2-7, with 7 positions matching TRBD1. This CDR3 is built from 13 residues. J lost 0 bases, V lost 7 bases, and 3 bases had no gene match. The germline V gene encodes CDR1 SNHLY and CDR2 FYNNEI.

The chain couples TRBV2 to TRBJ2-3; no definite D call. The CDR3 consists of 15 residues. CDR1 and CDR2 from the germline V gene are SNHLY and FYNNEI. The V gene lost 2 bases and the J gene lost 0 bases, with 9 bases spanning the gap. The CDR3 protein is CASSEPFTSTDTQYF. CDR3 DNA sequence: TGTGCCAGCAGTGAACCATTTACTAGCACAGATACGCAGTATTTT.

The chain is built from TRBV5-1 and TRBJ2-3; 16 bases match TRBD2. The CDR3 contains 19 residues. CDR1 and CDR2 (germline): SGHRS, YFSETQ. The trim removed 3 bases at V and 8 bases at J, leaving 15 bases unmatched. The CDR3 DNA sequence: TGCGCCAGCAGCTCCGGGACTAGCGGGGGGGCCGACCGGTTAGCTACGCAGTATTTT. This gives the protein CASSSGTSGGADRLATQYF.

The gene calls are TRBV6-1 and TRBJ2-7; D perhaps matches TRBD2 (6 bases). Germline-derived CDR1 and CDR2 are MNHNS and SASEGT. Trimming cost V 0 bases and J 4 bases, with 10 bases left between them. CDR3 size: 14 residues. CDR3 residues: CASSEAEGSYEQYF. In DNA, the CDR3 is TGTGCCAGCAGTGAAGCGGAGGGGTCTTACGAGCAGTACTTC.